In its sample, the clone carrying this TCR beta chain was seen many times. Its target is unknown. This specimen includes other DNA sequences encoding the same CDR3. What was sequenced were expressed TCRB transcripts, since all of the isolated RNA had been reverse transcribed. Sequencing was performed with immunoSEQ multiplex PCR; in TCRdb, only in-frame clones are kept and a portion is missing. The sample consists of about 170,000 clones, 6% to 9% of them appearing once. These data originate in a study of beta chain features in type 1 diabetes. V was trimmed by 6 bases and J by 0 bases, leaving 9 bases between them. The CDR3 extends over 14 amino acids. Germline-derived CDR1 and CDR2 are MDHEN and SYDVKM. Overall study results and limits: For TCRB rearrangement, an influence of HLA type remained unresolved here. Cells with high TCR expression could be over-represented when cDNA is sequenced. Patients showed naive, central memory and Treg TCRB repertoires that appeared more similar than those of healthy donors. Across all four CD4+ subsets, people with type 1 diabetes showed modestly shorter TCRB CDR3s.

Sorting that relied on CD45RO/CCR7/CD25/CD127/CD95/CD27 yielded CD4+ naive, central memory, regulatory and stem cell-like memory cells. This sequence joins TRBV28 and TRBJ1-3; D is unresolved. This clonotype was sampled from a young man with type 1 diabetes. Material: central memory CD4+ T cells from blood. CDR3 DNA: TGTGCCAGCAGATCGGGGAGCTCTGGAAACACCATATATTTT. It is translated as CASRSGSSGNTIYF.